What follows is one TCR beta chain and its context. Its antigen has not been determined. No much larger clone exists at a distance of one base, and base qualities are not known. V and J lose 1 base and 2 bases, and a span of 12 bases separates them. Based on the germline V gene, the CDR1 and CDR2 sequences are SGHTA and FQGNSA. The CDR3 covers 15 residues, taking in both the cysteine and the phenylalanine. The only DNA kept is the CDR3, 45 bases in frame from the first base. Library creation used PCR. Sequencing took place on an Illumina HiSeq 2500. TCR libraries were prepared with molecular barcoding, using unique molecular identifiers to normalize TCRbeta repertoire quantification. The public sequencing data were trimmed at Q25 with fastp and processed into clonotypes with MiXCR by TCRdb, which kept only in-frame beta chains. Rows are unified per CDR3 protein, each entry keeping the most common DNA and genes. This sample has around 500,000 distinct CDR3 sequences in its table, and roughly 23% of those were observed once. The leading ten clones occupy 13% to 15% of the sample.

The data belong to a study of T-cell reconstitution after alpha-beta-depleted transplantation in children (dated by TCRdb to the mid-2010s). Background for the entire study: T-cell immune reconstitution after TCRalphabeta/CD19-depleted allogeneic hematopoietic cell transplantation in children was quantitatively tracked in the study by means of TCR repertoire profiling. Study-wide findings and limitations: In some patients, the high TCRbeta diversity seen at day 60 was put down to recipient T cells and intrathymic progenitors that had survived conditioning. Over subsequent months, a decline in hyperexpanded clone frequencies was noted, and after one year, T-cell counts and TCRbeta diversity were mostly ascribed to newly produced T cells. About two months after transplant, the apparently early recovery of alphabetaT-cell counts reportedly depended on just several hundred clones that had expanded rapidly and came from non-depleted graft cells.

In the paper's terms, the treatment or condition label means: allogeneic hematopoietic cell transplantation with graft depleted of TCRalphabeta T cells and CD19 B cells. Transplant recipients were children who received TCRalphabeta/CD19-depleted allogeneic hematopoietic cell grafts. This material consisted of PBMCs, mostly from graft donor cells, taken 360 days after TCRalphabeta/CD19-depleted stem cell transplant. This chain joins TRBV7-2 to TRBJ2-7; a weak D assignment points to TRBD2 (7 bases agree). The TCR originated in a boy less than two years old who had a stem cell transplant for acute myeloid leukemia, so the T cells may come from the graft donor. The DNA sequence is given as TGTGCCAGCAGCTTAGTAGGGGGGGGACCCTACGAGCAGTACTTC. Translated, it gives CASSLVGGGPYEQYF.